A selection of T cell receptor beta chains follows, all from one sample in a study of control samples from healthy donors and cancer patients. Some clones are missing from TCRdb's copy, which holds only in-frame ones; the method was immunoSEQ multiplex PCR. This table holds 120,000 or so clones, over 85% found once. The specimen sequenced was blood. Receptors originate from a man aged 25 to 40 in good health. Both conserved end residues are part of each CDR3.

TRBJ2-1,TRBV19,CATRDSFVNEQFF
TRBJ1-5,TRBV19,CASSIARRNNQPQHF
TRBJ2-7,TRBV11-2,CASSLDRANSYKQYF
TRBJ2-5,TRBV6-5,CASNRGVGETQYF
TRBJ1-1,TRBV6-1,CASSEQGHTEAFF
TRBJ2-5,TRBV7-2,CASSFVSGEAETQYF
TRBJ2-7,TRBV24-1,CATSDLPRWGYEQYF
TRBJ2-5,TRBV6-2/TRBV6-3,CASSSPSGGGALQETQYF
TRBJ1-1,TRBV7-9,CASSPGGDGEAFF
TRBJ2-5,TRBV19,CASSIGGFQETQYF
TRBJ1-5,TRBV10-3,CAISESYGNQPQHF
TRBJ1-5,TRBV6-1,CASSDEVQPQHF
TRBJ2-2,TRBV9,CASSQGGLKTGELFF
TRBJ1-3,TRBV5-5,CASSPTGGTNTIYF
TRBJ2-5,TRBV27,CASSLGSQETQYF
TRBJ2-7,TRBV4-2,CASSQVEAGRTYFYEQYF
TRBJ2-7,TRBV28,CASSLQGARSYEQYF
TRBJ2-1,TRBV29-1,CSVDSNPYNEQFF
TRBJ1-1,TRBV7-9,CASSLVLQLNTEAFF
TRBJ1-4,TRBV7-9,CAAGTNEKLFF